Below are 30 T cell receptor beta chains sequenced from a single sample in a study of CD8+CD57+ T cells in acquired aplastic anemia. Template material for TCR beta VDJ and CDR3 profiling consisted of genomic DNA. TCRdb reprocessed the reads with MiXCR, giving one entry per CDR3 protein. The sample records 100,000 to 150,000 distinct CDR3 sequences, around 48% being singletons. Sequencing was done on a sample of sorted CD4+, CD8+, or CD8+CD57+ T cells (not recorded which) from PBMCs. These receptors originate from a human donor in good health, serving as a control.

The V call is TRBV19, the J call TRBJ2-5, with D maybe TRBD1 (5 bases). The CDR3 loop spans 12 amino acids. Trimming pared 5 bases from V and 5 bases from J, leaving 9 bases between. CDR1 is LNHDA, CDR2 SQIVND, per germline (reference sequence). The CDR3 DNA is TGTGCCAGTAGTGGATCAGGGGAGACCCAGTACTTC. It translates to CASSGSGETQYF.

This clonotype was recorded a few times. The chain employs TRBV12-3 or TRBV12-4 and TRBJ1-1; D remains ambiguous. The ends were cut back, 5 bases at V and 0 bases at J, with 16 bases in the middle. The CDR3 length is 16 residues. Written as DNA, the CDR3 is TGTGCCAGCAGTCCCTGGACTAGCGGGGTGAACACTGAAGCTTTCTTT. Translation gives CASSPWTSGVNTEAFF.

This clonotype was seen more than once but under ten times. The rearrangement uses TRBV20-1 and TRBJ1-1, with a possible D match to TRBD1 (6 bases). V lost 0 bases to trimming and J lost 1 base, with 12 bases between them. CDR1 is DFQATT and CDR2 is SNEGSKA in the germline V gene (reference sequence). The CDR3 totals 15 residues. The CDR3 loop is CSARDWQGRNTEAFF. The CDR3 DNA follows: TGCAGTGCTAGAGATTGGCAGGGGCGGAACACTGAAGCTTTCTTT.

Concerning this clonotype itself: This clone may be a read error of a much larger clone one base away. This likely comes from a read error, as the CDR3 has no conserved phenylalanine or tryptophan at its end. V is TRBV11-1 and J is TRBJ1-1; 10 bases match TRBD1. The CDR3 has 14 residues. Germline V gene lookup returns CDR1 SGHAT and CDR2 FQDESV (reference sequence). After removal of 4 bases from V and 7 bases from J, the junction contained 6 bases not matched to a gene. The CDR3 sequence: CASSSDRGRGEAFS. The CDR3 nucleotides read TGTGCCAGCAGCTCTGACAGGGGGCGGGGTGAAGCTTTCTCT.

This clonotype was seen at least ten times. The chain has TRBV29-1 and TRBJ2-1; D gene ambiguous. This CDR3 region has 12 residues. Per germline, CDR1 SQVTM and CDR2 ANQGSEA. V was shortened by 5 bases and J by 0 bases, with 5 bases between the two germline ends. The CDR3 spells CSVSGSYNEQFF. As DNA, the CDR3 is TGCAGCGTTTCAGGCTCCTACAATGAGCAGTTCTTC.

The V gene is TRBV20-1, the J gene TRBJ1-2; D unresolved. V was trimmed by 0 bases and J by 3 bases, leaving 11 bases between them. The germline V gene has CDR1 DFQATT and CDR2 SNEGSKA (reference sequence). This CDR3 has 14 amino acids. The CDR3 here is CSARDKGMDYGYTF. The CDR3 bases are TGCAGTGCTAGAGATAAGGGTATGGACTATGGCTACACCTTC.

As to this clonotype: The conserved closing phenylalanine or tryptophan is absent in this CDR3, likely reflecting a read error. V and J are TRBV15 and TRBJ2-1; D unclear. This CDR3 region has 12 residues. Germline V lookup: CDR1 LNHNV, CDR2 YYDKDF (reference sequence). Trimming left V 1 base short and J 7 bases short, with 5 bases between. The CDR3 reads CATSRGENEQFS. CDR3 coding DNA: TGTGCCACCAGCAGAGGAGAGAATGAGCAGTTCTCC.

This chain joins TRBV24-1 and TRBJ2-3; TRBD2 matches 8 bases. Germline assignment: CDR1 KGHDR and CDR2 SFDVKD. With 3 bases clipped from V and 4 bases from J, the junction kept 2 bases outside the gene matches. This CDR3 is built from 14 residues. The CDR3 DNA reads TGTGCCACCAGTGATCCAGCGGGGGCAGATACGCAGTATTTT. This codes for CATSDPAGADTQYF.

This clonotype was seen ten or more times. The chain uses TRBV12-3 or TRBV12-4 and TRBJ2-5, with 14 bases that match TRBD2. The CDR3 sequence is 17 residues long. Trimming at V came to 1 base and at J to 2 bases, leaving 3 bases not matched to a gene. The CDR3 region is CASSLGTSGGPQETQYF. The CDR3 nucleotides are TGTGCCAGCAGTTTAGGGACTAGCGGGGGGCCACAAGAGACCCAGTACTTC.

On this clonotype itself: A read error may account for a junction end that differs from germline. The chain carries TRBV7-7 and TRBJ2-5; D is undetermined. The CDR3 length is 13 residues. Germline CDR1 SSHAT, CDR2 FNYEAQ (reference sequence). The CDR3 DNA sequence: TGTGCTAGCAGCTTCGGCAGGTTGGAGACCCAGTACTTC. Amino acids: CASSFGRLETQYF.

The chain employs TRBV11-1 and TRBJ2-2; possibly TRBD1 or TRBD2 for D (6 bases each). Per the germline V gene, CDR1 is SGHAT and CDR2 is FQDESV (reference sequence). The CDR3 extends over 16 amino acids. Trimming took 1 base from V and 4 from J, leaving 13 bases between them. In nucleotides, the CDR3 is TGTGCCAGCAGCTTAGGGGGGGCGAAGGGCACCGGGGAGCTGTTTTTT. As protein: CASSLGGAKGTGELFF.

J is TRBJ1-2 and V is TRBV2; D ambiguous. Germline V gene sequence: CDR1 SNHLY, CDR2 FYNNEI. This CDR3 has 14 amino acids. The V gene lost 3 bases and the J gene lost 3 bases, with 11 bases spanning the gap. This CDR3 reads CASSDMVQHYGYTF. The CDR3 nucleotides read TGTGCCAGCAGTGACATGGTACAGCACTATGGCTACACCTTC.

CDR3 amino acids: CATSDPRTAGETQYF. CDR3 nucleotide sequence: TGTGCCACCAGTGATCCACGCACGGCCGGAGAGACCCAGTACTTC. This chain joins TRBV24-1 and TRBJ2-5, with unresolved D. This CDR3 comprises 15 residues. Germline CDR1 is KGHDR and CDR2 is SFDVKD. V dropped 3 bases and J dropped 4 bases, with 14 bases sitting between them.

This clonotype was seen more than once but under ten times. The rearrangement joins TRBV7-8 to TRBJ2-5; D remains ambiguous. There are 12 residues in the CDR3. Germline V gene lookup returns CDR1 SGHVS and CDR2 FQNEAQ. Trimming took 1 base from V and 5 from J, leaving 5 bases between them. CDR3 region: CASSLVSETQYF. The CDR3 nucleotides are TGTGCCAGCAGCTTAGTCTCGGAGACCCAGTACTTC.

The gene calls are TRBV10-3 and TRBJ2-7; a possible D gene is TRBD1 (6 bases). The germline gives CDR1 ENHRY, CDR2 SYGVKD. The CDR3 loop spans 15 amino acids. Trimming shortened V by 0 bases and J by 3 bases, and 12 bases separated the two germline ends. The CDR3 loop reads CAISESQGSSYEQYF. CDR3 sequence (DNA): TGTGCCATCAGTGAGTCACAGGGTAGTAGCTACGAGCAGTACTTC.

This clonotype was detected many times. The CDR3 spells CASSTGPHETQYF. The CDR3 DNA sequence: TGTGCCAGCAGTACAGGGCCCCACGAGACCCAGTACTTC. The chain combines TRBV2 with TRBJ2-5; weak D call: TRBD1 (6 bases). The CDR3 runs 13 residues. Germline values: CDR1 SNHLY, CDR2 FYNNEI. V was trimmed by 5 bases and J by 5 bases, leaving 12 bases between them.

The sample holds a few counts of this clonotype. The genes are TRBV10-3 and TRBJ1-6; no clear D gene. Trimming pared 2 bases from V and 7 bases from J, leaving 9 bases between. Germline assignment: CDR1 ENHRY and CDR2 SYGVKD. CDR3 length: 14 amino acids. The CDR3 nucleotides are TGTGCCATCAGTGAGAGCACAGTGAATTCACCCCTCCACTTT. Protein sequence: CAISESTVNSPLHF.

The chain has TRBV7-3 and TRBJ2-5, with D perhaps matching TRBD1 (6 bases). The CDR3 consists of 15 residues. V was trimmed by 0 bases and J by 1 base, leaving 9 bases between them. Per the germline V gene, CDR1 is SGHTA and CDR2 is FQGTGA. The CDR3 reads CASSLTSGAQETQYF. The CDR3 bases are TGTGCCAGCAGCTTAACATCAGGGGCCCAAGAGACCCAGTACTTC.

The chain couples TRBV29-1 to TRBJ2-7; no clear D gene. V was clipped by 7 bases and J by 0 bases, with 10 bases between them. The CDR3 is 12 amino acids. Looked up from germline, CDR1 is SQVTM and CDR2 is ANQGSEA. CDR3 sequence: CSGIDNSYEQYF. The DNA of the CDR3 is TGCAGCGGAATAGACAACTCCTACGAGCAGTACTTC.

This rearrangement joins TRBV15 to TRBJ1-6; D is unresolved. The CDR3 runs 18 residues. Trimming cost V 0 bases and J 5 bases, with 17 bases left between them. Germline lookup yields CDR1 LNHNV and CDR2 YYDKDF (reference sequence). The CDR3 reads CATSRDKAKWRDNSPLHF. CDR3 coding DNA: TGTGCCACCAGCAGAGATAAAGCCAAGTGGCGGGATAATTCACCCCTCCACTTT.

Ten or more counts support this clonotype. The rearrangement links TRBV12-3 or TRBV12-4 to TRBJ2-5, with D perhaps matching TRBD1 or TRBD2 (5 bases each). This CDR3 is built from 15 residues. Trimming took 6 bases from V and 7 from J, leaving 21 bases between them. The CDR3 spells CASSAIFGDRRTQYF. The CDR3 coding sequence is TGTGCCAGCAGCGCCATCTTCGGGGACCGGAGGACCCAGTACTTC.

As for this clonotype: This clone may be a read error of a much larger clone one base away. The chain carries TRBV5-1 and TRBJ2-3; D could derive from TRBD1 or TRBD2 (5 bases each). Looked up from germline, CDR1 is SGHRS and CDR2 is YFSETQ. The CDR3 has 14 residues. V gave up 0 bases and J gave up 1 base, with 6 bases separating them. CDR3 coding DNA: TGCGCCAGCAGCTTGGGGGACGGCACAGATACGCAGTATTTT. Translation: CASSLGDGTDTQYF.

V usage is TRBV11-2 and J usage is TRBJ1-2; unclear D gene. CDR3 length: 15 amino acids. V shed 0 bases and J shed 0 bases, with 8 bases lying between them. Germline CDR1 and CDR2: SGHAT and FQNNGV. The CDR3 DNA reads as TGTGCCAGCAGCTTAGATAGTGGGGCTAACTATGGCTACACCTTC. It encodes CASSLDSGANYGYTF.

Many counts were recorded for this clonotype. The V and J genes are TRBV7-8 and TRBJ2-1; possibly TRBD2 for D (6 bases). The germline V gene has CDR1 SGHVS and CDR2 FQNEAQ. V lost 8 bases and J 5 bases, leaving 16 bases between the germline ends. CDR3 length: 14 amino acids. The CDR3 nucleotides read TGTGCCAGCCTTGGAGGGAAGGGGCACAATGAGCAGTTCTTC. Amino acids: CASLGGKGHNEQFF.

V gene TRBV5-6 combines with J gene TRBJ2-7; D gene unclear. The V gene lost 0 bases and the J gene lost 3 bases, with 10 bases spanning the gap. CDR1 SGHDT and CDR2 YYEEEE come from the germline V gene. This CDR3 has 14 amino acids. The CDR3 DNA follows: TGTGCCAGCAGCTTGGTGCGACTTAGCTACGAGCAGTACTTC. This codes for CASSLVRLSYEQYF.

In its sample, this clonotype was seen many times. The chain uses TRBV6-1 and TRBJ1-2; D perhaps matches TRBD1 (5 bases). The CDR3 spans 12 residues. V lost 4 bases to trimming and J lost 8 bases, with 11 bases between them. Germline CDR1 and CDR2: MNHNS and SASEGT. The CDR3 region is CASSGDFAGYTF. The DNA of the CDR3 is TGTGCCAGCAGTGGGGACTTCGCGGGCTACACCTTC.

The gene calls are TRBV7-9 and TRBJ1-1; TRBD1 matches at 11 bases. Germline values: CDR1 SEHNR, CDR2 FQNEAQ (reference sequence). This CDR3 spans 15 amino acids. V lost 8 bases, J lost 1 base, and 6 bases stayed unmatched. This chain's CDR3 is CASARGTGGNTEAFF. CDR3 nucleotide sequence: TGTGCCAGCGCGAGGGGGACAGGGGGGAACACTGAAGCTTTCTTT.

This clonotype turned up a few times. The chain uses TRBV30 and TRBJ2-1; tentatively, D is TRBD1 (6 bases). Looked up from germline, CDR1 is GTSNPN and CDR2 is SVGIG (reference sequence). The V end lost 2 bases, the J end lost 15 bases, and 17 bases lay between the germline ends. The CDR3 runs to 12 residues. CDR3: CAWSIPTGSGFF. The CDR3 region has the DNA TGTGCCTGGAGTATACCCACAGGGAGCGGGTTCTTC.

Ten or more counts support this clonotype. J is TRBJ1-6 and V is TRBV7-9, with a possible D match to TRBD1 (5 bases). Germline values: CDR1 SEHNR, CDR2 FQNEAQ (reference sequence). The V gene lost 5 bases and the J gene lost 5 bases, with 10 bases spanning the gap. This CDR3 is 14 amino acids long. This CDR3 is CASSRGGNNSPLHF. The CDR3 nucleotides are TGTGCCAGCAGCCGCGGGGGAAATAATTCACCCCTCCACTTT.

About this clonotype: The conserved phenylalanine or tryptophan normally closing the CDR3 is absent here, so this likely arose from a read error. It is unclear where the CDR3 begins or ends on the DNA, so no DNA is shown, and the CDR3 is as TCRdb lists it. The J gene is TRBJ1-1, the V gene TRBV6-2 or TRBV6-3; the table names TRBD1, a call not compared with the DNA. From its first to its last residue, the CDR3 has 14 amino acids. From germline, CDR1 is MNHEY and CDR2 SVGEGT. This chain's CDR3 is CASRDRASDTEVFL.